This entry lists 6 T cell receptor beta chains sequenced from one sample in a study of graft-versus-host responses after intestinal transplantation. Intraepithelial lymphocytes and lamina propria lymphocytes were released through processing of graft tissue. The protocol was immunoSEQ multiplex PCR, while the TCRdb copy is restricted to in-frame clones and leaves out a portion. The sample consists of 13,000 or so clones, 74% of them appearing once. The sample in question was ileum tissue, obtained 16 days after intestinal transplant. These receptors were taken from a human patient who received an intestinal transplant, so some T cells may come from the graft donor.

This clone was seen only a few times. The V gene is TRBV4-2, the J gene TRBJ2-3; weak D call: TRBD2 (6 bases). In germline, CDR1 is LGHNA, CDR2 YNFKEQ. This CDR3 has 14 residues. V dropped 4 bases and J dropped 4 bases, with 12 bases sitting between them. This CDR3 reads CASSPVGEADTQYF. The CDR3 nucleotides read TGTGCCAGCAGCCCGGTCGGGGAGGCAGATACGCAGTATTTT.

The sample holds one count of this clone. This chain links TRBV30 with TRBJ1-2, with 8 bases that match TRBD1. The CDR3 covers 15 residues. V lost 2 bases to trimming and J lost 4 bases; unmatched junction nucleotides: 9. The germline V gene has CDR1 GTSNPN and CDR2 SVGIG (reference sequence). CDR3 amino acids: CAWSTLGGTGYGYTF. The CDR3 DNA is TGTGCCTGGAGTACTTTAGGGGGGACAGGCTATGGCTACACCTTC.

The chain joins TRBV30 to TRBJ2-2; the D gene is possibly TRBD2 (5 bases). The CDR3 totals 13 residues. V was trimmed by 6 bases and J by 1 base, leaving 9 bases between them. Germline V gives CDR1 GTSNPN, CDR2 SVGIG (reference sequence). CDR3 DNA sequence: TGTGCCTGCATCCGGGAGAACACCGGGGAGCTGTTTTTT. Encoded protein: CACIRENTGELFF.

The rearrangement uses TRBV6-5 and TRBJ1-2, with 8 bases fitting TRBD1. This CDR3 spans 13 amino acids. Germline CDR1 and CDR2: MNHEY and SVGAGI. V dropped 5 bases and J dropped 5; count of bases not matched to a gene: 4. DNA of the CDR3: TGTGCCAGCAGTCCCACAGGGGGATATGGCTACACCTTC. Translation gives CASSPTGGYGYTF.

V usage is TRBV14 and J usage is TRBJ2-1; 9 bases line up with TRBD1. The CDR3 is made up of 15 amino acids. The germline CDR1 and CDR2 sequences are SGHDN and FVKESK. V was clipped by 7 bases and J by 4 bases; unmatched bases: 8. CDR3 nucleotide sequence: TGTGCCAGCAAGGCACAGGGGGCGCAGTACAATGAGCAGTTCTTC. Residues: CASKAQGAQYNEQFF.

The chain recombines TRBV28 with TRBJ1-2, with 8 positions matching TRBD1. Germline values: CDR1 MDHEN, CDR2 SYDVKM. The CDR3 has 16 amino acids. The V gene end was trimmed by 3 bases and the J gene end by 5 bases; junction bases not matched to a gene: 11. Written as DNA, the CDR3 is TGTGCCAGCAGTTTTCTAGGCAGGGGGCTTAAGTATGGCTACACCTTC. Amino acids: CASSFLGRGLKYGYTF.